The 3 T cell receptor beta chains presented below share a single source sample, sequenced in a study of CD8+CD57+ T cells in acquired aplastic anemia. CDR3 and TCR beta VDJ profiling relied on genomic DNA as the template. TCRdb fed the reads into MiXCR, producing one record per CDR3 protein. The sample contains hundreds of thousands of distinct CDR3 sequences, roughly 68% of which appear only once. The sequencing sample was made of sorted CD4+, CD8+, or CD8+CD57+ T cells (not recorded which) from PBMCs. The receptors here all came from a human donor in good health, serving as a control.

The V call is TRBV5-5, the J call TRBJ1-2; no reliable D call. The germline V gene encodes CDR1 SGHKS and CDR2 YYEKEE (reference sequence). V was shortened by 2 bases and J by 3 bases, with 8 bases between the two germline ends. The CDR3 totals 13 residues. The CDR3 nucleotides read TGTGCCAGCAGCTTACAGCCTGACTATGGCTACACCTTC. Protein: CASSLQPDYGYTF.

This clonotype was observed at least ten times. The chain couples TRBV12-3 or TRBV12-4 to TRBJ1-2; D is possibly TRBD1 (6 bases). V was cut by 3 bases and J by 2 bases, with 10 bases left in between. CDR3 length: 14 residues. DNA for the CDR3: TGTGCCAGCAGTTTGCCCGACAGGAACTATGGCTACACCTTC. Translating it yields CASSLPDRNYGYTF.

Many counts were recorded for this clonotype. This chain joins TRBV7-6 and TRBJ2-5, with 9 bases that match TRBD1. CDR1 is SGHVS and CDR2 is FNYEAQ in the germline V gene. The CDR3 has 15 residues. Losses at the gene ends were 1 base for V and 5 bases for J; bases not matched to a gene: 5. The CDR3 here is CASSLESGTGETQYF. The CDR3 DNA reads TGTGCCAGCAGCTTAGAGAGTGGGACAGGGGAGACCCAGTACTTC.